This T cell receptor beta chain derives from a study of OX40 agonist ivuxolimab in advanced cancers. About the investigation overall: Ivuxolimab, which targeted the costimulatory receptor OX40 (CD134), was an agonistic, fully human IgG2 monoclonal antibody. The paper describes the monotherapy dose-escalation part (N ≈ 49 patients) of the phase I trial of ivuxolimab. The point of sequencing TCRbeta in the periphery was to test whether ivuxolimab changed TCR sequence diversity and drove clonal T-cell expansion. Intravenous ivuxolimab was administered to patients every 2 weeks at six dose levels: 0.01, 0.1, 0.3, 1.5, 3 and 10 mg/kg. Of the approximately 54 dose-escalation patients, hepatocellular carcinoma was present in some 19, melanoma in some 15, renal cell carcinoma in 9 and head and neck cancer in 9. Patients were allowed to have had prior anti-PD-1, anti-PD-L1 or anti-CTLA-4 therapy, and approximately 40% of the dose-escalation patients had previously received checkpoint inhibitors. In the dose-escalation cohort, 75% to 90% of patients were male, and the mean age was 60 years with a range of roughly 20 to 85. Partial responses occurred in three dose-escalation patients: two with cutaneous melanoma and one with hepatocellular carcinoma. Beyond this particular receptor, the publication reports: After ivuxolimab, CD8+ T cells had more expanded clones than CD4+ T cells on average. In the 0.1-3.0 mg/kg groups, partial responders were among the patients with the lowest normalized peripheral clonal expansion, particularly in CD8+ T cells. Clonal expansion of both CD4+ and CD8+ blood T cells was observed from baseline to week 6 at doses 0.1 to 3.0 mg/kg. Low levels of normalized T-cell clonal expansion were also shown by some nonresponding patients. The antigen specificity of the peripheral T cells that underwent clonal expansion was not determined.

To sequence the TCRbeta CDR3 region, genomic DNA was isolated from the sorted cells. TCRbeta CDR3 regions were sequenced using the immunoSEQ Assay. Not all clones reach the TCRdb copy of this immuneACCESS table, which keeps in-frame sequences only. Checked studies attribute under half of the gap to unresolved V genes and leave the rest unexplained. The sample table lists 14,000 to 15,000 clones, around four fifths of them with a count of one. In total, the top ten clones hold around a third of the sample. Patients with autoimmune disease history or receiving systemic immunosuppression were excluded from the trial. In every dose cohort, peripheral blood was drawn for TCR sequencing at baseline, cycle 4 day 1, and cycle 7 day 1. Samples came from an open-label, multicenter, first-in-human phase I dose-escalation trial of ivuxolimab. Adults with locally advanced or metastatic melanoma, renal cell, hepatocellular, or head and neck squamous cell carcinoma were enrolled in the trial. Before TCR sequencing, CD4+ T cells and CD8+ T cells were sorted from peripheral blood as separate populations.

Details on this clone: Its specific antigen is unknown. No clone much larger than this one lies a single base away; base qualities are absent.

The junction shows trimming of 2 bases on V and 3 bases on J, plus 23 bases between the germline ends. The germline V gene yields MDHEN for CDR1 and SYDVKM for CDR2. The CDR3 contains 19 residues, cysteine and phenylalanine counted. The read is trimmed to its CDR3 DNA, 57 bases read in frame from base 1. This sequence was found in an adult with an advanced solid tumor such as melanoma, head and neck, liver or kidney cancer. This sequence uses TRBV28 and TRBJ2-1, and the D gene may be TRBD1, 8 bases matching. Sequencing used CD4+ or CD8+ T cells sorted from blood, obtained in a trial of the OX40 agonist ivuxolimab. The nucleotide sequence reads TGTGCCAGCAGTTTACCTCGTCAGCTACAGGGGGGGGTCTACAATGAGCAGTTCTTC. Its translation reads: CASSLPRQLQGGVYNEQFF.